Listed below are T cell receptor beta chains from one sample, sequenced in a study of cytomegalovirus exposure and HLA in healthy donors. TCRdb's copy holds only in-frame clones and misses some; the assay was immunoSEQ multiplex PCR. The sample lists roughly 180,000 clones, about 80% seen once, with 1.9% in the top ten. The specimen was PBMCs. Source of these receptors: a young woman in good health and CMV-seronegative. The CDR3 runs from the conserved cysteine through the conserved F or W. D genes are given only for firm matches. Only some rows state a clone size, as once, few, many or a class for expanded clones.

len | j_gene | abundance | v_gene | d_gene | CDR3aa | CDR3nt
11 | TRBJ2-7 | . | TRBV2 | . | CASSDNYEQYF | TGTGCCAGCAGTGACAACTACGAGCAGTACTTC
14 | TRBJ1-2 | . | TRBV2 | . | CASTGGTAGYGYTF | TGTGCCAGCACGGGCGGGACTGCTGGCTATGGCTACACCTTC
19 | TRBJ1-4 | . | TRBV5-1 | TRBD1 | CASSFLGAGGIPTNEKLFF | TGCGCCAGCAGCTTTCTAGGGGCAGGGGGAATCCCAACTAATGAAAAACTGTTTTTT
14 | TRBJ1-4 | . | TRBV7-2 | TRBD1 | CASSNRGVGEKLFF | TGTGCCAGCAGCAACAGGGGTGTCGGTGAAAAACTGTTTTTT
13 | TRBJ1-2 | . | TRBV10-1 | . | CASSPDRFYGYTF | TGCGCCAGCAGCCCGGACAGATTTTATGGCTACACCTTC
15 | TRBJ2-1 | . | TRBV5-1 | TRBD2 | CASTLTSGGAAEQFF | TGCGCCAGCACTCTGACTAGCGGGGGGGCCGCTGAGCAGTTCTTC
16 | TRBJ1-2 | . | TRBV5-1 | . | CASSEGARGGNYGYTF | TGCGCCAGCAGCGAAGGGGCCCGGGGGGGTAACTATGGCTACACCTTC
13 | TRBJ1-2 | . | TRBV29-1 | TRBD1 | CSVPRDSRYGYTF | TGCAGCGTACCCCGGGACAGTCGATATGGCTACACCTTC
16 | TRBJ2-2 | . | TRBV21-1 | . | CASSPEEENNTGELFF | TGTGCCAGCAGCCCCGAGGAAGAAAATAACACCGGGGAGCTGTTTTTT
17 | TRBJ2-6 | . | TRBV5-3 | TRBD2 | CARSGREPNSGANVLTF | TGTGCCAGAAGTGGGAGGGAGCCAAACTCTGGGGCCAACGTCCTGACTTTC
15 | TRBJ2-1 | . | TRBV30 | TRBD2 | CAWSAWRTSYNEQFF | TGTGCCTGGAGTGCCTGGAGGACTAGCTACAATGAGCAGTTCTTC
14 | TRBJ2-1 | . | TRBV6-1 | TRBD1 | CASSSDRGYNEQFF | TGTGCCAGCAGTTCGGACAGGGGATACAATGAGCAGTTCTTC
16 | TRBJ1-6 | . | TRBV15 | . | CATSREVGRGDSPLHF | TGTGCTACCAGCAGAGAGGTGGGCAGGGGAGATTCACCCCTCCACTTT
12 | TRBJ1-2 | . | TRBV21-1 | . | CATGQGRFGYTF | TGTGCCACCGGACAGGGAAGGTTTGGCTACACCTTC
13 | TRBJ1-6 | . | TRBV2 | TRBD1 | CASSPGTGFTLHF | TGTGCCAGCAGTCCCGGGACAGGGTTCACCCTCCACTTT
14 | TRBJ2-5 | . | TRBV7-6 | . | CASSYYRVKETQYF | TGTGCCAGCAGCTACTACAGGGTTAAAGAGACCCAGTACTTC
20 | TRBJ2-5 | . | TRBV5-1 | TRBD1 | CASSLEGTGGDKPFAETQYF | TGCGCCAGCAGCTTGGAGGGGACAGGGGGAGACAAACCCTTCGCAGAGACCCAGTACTTC
15 | TRBJ1-2 | once | TRBV4-2 | TRBD1 | CASSQEGGQGYGYTF | TGTGCCAGCAGCCAAGAAGGGGGACAGGGATATGGCTACACCTTC
14 | TRBJ2-7 | . | TRBV6-1 | . | CASSEIGGVYEQYF | TGTGCCAGCAGTGAAATAGGGGGAGTCTACGAGCAGTACTTC
16 | TRBJ1-1 | . | TRBV5-4 | TRBD1 | CASSLAQRTGGYEAFF | TGTGCCAGCAGCTTGGCACAGCGGACAGGGGGATACGAAGCTTTCTTT
16 | TRBJ1-6 | . | TRBV7-6 | . | CASSLSGDPSGSPLHF | TGTGCCAGCAGCCTCTCAGGGGACCCTTCGGGTTCACCCCTCCACTTT
15 | TRBJ1-2 | few | TRBV6-1 | . | CASSPRMGPPYGYTF | TGTGCCAGCAGTCCTCGGATGGGGCCACCCTATGGCTACACCTTC
15 | TRBJ2-2 | . | TRBV19 | TRBD2 | CASKGLAGDTGELFF | TGTGCCAGTAAGGGGCTAGCGGGAGACACCGGGGAGCTGTTTTTT
14 | TRBJ1-4 | . | TRBV29-1 | . | CSVEDPRGKEKLFF | TGCAGCGTTGAAGATCCCAGGGGTAAAGAAAAACTGTTTTTT